This TCR beta chain emerged from a study of blood T cell repertoires in COVID-19. In the study overall: Sites in the United States, Italy and Spain provided acute and convalescent COVID-19 samples. In each case, the material was cDNA or gDNA derived from T cells, B-cell-depleted T cells, or PBMCs.

The V and J ends lost 4 bases and 2 bases respectively, with 15 bases between them. Germline V gene data show CDR1 as SGHNT and CDR2 as YENEEA. The CDR3 is made up of 16 amino acids. Authors' processing steps: Reference gene primer amplification yielded estimated nucleated cell counts. Method: immunoSEQ multiplex PCR; TCRdb's copy keeps in-frame clones and lacks some. D and trimming come from the DNA, and the V and J calls and clone size come from that table. The repertoire holds about 120,000 clones, with about nine tenths as singletons. Sample: peripheral blood. The receptor was derived from a man between 45 and 60 years old with active COVID-19. This chain joins TRBV11-3 and TRBJ1-5; no clear D gene. The CDR3 DNA reads TGTGCCAGCAGCTCAACCTCCAACCCGGGCAATCAGCCCCAGCATTTT. Its protein product is CASSSTSNPGNQPQHF.